The 18 T cell receptor beta chains in this list originate from one sample, sequenced in a study of spatial heterogeneity in lung cancer. Time point in this sample: sample taken at primary tumor resection. Sequencing was performed on whole RNA extracted from tumor and nontumor lung tissue, or from frozen PBMC, and the material was left unsorted. In TCRdb, the 5' RACE reads were re-called with MiXCR into one record per CDR3 protein. The sample consists of under 10,000 distinct CDR3 sequences, 4.5% to 6% of them appearing once. The sequences come from PBMCs, collected at surgery. Receptors were obtained from a male donor with early-stage non-small cell lung cancer.

This clonotype was observed many times. The V call is TRBV19, the J call TRBJ2-5, with D perhaps TRBD1 (6 bases). V was cut by 4 bases and J by 4 bases, with 10 bases left in between. The CDR3 extends over 13 amino acids. Germline V lookup: CDR1 LNHDA, CDR2 SQIVND (reference sequence). The CDR3 nucleotides read TGTGCCAGTAGTACAGGGGTGCGAGAGACCCAGTACTTC. Translating gives CASSTGVRETQYF. The full variable domain, completed using reference TRBV19 and TRBJ2-5, is DGGITQSPKYLFRKEGQNVTLSCEQNLNHDAMYWYRQDPGQGLRLIYYSQIVNDFQKGDIAEGYSVSREKKESFPLTVTSAQKNPTAFYLCASSTGVRETQYFGPGTRLLVL.

In its sample, this clonotype was seen many times. The chain has TRBV19 and TRBJ2-1, with D tentatively TRBD2 (6 bases). The V end lost 6 bases, the J end lost 4 bases, and 13 bases lay between the germline ends. This CDR3 region has 14 residues. Looked up from germline, CDR1 is LNHDA and CDR2 is SQIVND (reference sequence). The CDR3 region has the DNA TGTGCCAGTAGGGGTAGCGGTATATACAATGAGCAGTTCTTC. Protein sequence: CASRGSGIYNEQFF.

In its sample, this clonotype was seen many times. The J gene is TRBJ2-5, the V gene TRBV28; 7 bases are shared with TRBD2. Germline V gene lookup returns CDR1 MDHEN and CDR2 SYDVKM. Trimming cost V 3 bases and J 5 bases; bases outside gene matches: 6. The CDR3 runs 14 residues. The CDR3 coding sequence is TGTGCCAGCAGTTTGACTAGCCCCCTGGAGACCCAGTACTTC. Its translation is CASSLTSPLETQYF.

This clonotype occurred many times. This chain uses TRBV5-1 with TRBJ2-1; D remains ambiguous. V lost 4 bases to trimming and J lost 8 bases, with 16 bases between them. The germline CDR1 and CDR2 sequences are SGHRS and YFSETQ. The CDR3 loop spans 14 amino acids. CDR3 region: CASSPRLGNHEQFF. Here the CDR3 DNA reads TGCGCCAGCAGCCCACGGTTAGGGAACCATGAGCAGTTCTTC.

This clonotype was counted many times. The rearrangement links TRBV23-1 to TRBJ2-3, with D possibly TRBD2 on 6 matching bases. TRBV23-1 is marked as an open reading frame, function uncertain. Trimming took 0 bases from V and 4 from J, leaving 11 bases between them. CDR3 length: 15 residues. Here the CDR3 DNA reads TGCGCCAGCAGTCAATCGGGGGGATCCCCAGATACGCAGTATTTT. Protein sequence: CASSQSGGSPDTQYF.

This clonotype was recorded at least ten times. The genes are TRBV29-1 and TRBJ2-7; either TRBD1 or TRBD2 may fit D (5 bases each). The germline V gene encodes CDR1 SQVTM and CDR2 ANQGSEA. V lost 1 base and J 2 bases, leaving 9 bases between the germline ends. CDR3 size: 13 residues. Here the CDR3 reads CSVEVGGTYEQYF. The CDR3 DNA is TGCAGCGTTGAAGTTGGGGGTACCTACGAGCAGTACTTC.

This clonotype was observed many times. The V and J genes are TRBV7-2 and TRBJ2-1; tentatively, D is TRBD1 or TRBD2 (5 bases each). Germline V gene data show CDR1 as SGHTA and CDR2 as FQGNSA. Deletions cut 5 bases from V and 2 bases from J, with 13 bases between. The CDR3 spans 15 residues. The CDR3 sequence: CASSPSGGAYNEQFF. The CDR3 bases are TGTGCCAGCAGCCCTAGTGGGGGAGCCTACAATGAGCAGTTCTTC.

By share of the sample, this clonotype is medium-sized. The chain is built from TRBV25-1 and TRBJ1-1; 9 bases align to TRBD1. From germline, CDR1 is MGHDK and CDR2 SYGVNS. Germline trimming cut 6 bases from V and 4 bases from J; bases unmatched to any gene: 6. The CDR3 length is 14 residues. CDR3 region: CASRRTGEGTEAFF. The CDR3 bases are TGTGCCAGCAGGCGGACAGGGGAAGGCACTGAAGCTTTCTTT.

By proportion, this clonotype is medium-sized (0.01 to 0.1%). The DNA for the CDR3 is TGCGCCAGCAGCTTGGGTCCAGAAGGCTCCTACAATGAGCAGTTCTTC. Encoded protein: CASSLGPEGSYNEQFF. V usage is TRBV5-1 and J usage is TRBJ2-1; D gene uncertain. There are 16 residues in the CDR3. The germline V gene has CDR1 SGHRS and CDR2 YFSETQ. V was pared by 0 bases and J by 0 bases, with 10 bases between.

The chain combines TRBV5-1 with TRBJ2-3; 10 positions agree with TRBD2. The germline CDR1 and CDR2 sequences are SGHRS and YFSETQ. This CDR3 spans 17 amino acids. J gave up 4 bases and V 3 bases, and 11 bases lay outside the gene matches. The CDR3 DNA follows: TGCGCCAGCAGCTCCAGTCCTAGCGGGAGCGTTGCAGATACGCAGTATTTT. Translating it yields CASSSSPSGSVADTQYF.

There are a few counts of this clonotype. The gene calls are TRBV29-1 and TRBJ2-1, with D possibly matching TRBD2 (5 bases). Germline V lookup: CDR1 SQVTM, CDR2 ANQGSEA. Trimming removed 7 bases from V and 8 bases from J, with 15 bases in between. The CDR3 consists of 12 residues. The CDR3 loop is CSALGGRDEQFF. CDR3 nucleotides: TGCAGCGCACTCGGAGGCCGCGATGAGCAGTTCTTC.

This clonotype was detected ten times or more. The V gene is TRBV4-1, the J gene TRBJ2-5; the D gene is possibly TRBD1 (6 bases). This CDR3 contains 15 residues. Trimming took 2 bases from V and 4 from J, leaving 14 bases between them. Germline V gene sequence: CDR1 MGHRA, CDR2 YSYEKL. CDR3 nucleotide sequence: TGCGCCAGCAGCCAACCCCCACAGGGACGAGAGACCCAGTACTTC. Its protein product is CASSQPPQGRETQYF.

This clonotype was seen at least ten times. The chain has TRBV5-8 and TRBJ2-1, with D perhaps given as TRBD1 or TRBD2 (6 bases each). This CDR3 has 15 amino acids. Germline values: CDR1 SGHTS, CDR2 YDEGEE. The ends were cut back, 6 bases at V and 9 bases at J, with 22 bases in the middle. The CDR3 bases are TGTGCCAGCAAGCGTAGGACAGCTCGGGGGTTTGAGCAGTTCTTC. Protein sequence: CASKRRTARGFEQFF.

This clonotype came up a few times. This chain links TRBV6-5 with TRBJ1-5; D gene uncertain. The CDR3 totals 15 residues. V was trimmed by 0 bases and J by 5 bases, leaving 11 bases between them. CDR1 is MNHEY, CDR2 SVGAGI, per germline. CDR3 nucleotide sequence: TGTGCCAGCAGTTACTCGAATAGCGGGGATCAGCCCCAGCATTTT. Its translation: CASSYSNSGDQPQHF.

This clonotype was recorded at least ten times. The chain carries TRBV4-1 and TRBJ2-1; possible D gene TRBD2, 5 bases. This CDR3 has 16 amino acids. Germline V lookup: CDR1 MGHRA, CDR2 YSYEKL. The V end lost 4 bases, the J end lost 0 bases, and 13 bases lay between the germline ends. The chain's CDR3 is CASSPHGNPSYNEQFF. The CDR3 DNA reads TGCGCCAGCAGCCCACACGGGAACCCCTCCTACAATGAGCAGTTCTTC.

This clonotype was seen repeatedly, ten times or more. The chain has TRBV23-1 and TRBJ2-6; D gene uncertain. TRBV23-1 is an ORF, with its function uncertain. V lost 6 bases to trimming and J lost 0 bases, with 15 bases between them. The CDR3 is 17 amino acids. The chain's CDR3 is CASRPQSQFSGANVLTF. The CDR3 nucleotides read TGCGCCAGCAGGCCCCAATCACAGTTCTCTGGGGCCAACGTCCTGACTTTC.

Only a few counts were recorded for this clonotype. This chain uses TRBV5-4 with TRBJ1-5; 9 bases map to TRBD1. The V segment lost 4 bases and the J segment 2 bases; nucleotides outside the gene matches: 4. CDR1 is SGHNT and CDR2 is YYREEE in the germline V gene (reference sequence). The CDR3 has 15 residues. CDR3 in amino acids: CASSLGQGRNQPQHF. The CDR3 coding sequence is TGTGCCAGCAGCCTGGGACAGGGACGCAATCAGCCCCAGCATTTT.

This clonotype showed up just a few times. V and J are TRBV27 and TRBJ2-3; D is uncertain. V was pared by 0 bases and J by 3 bases, with 4 bases between. CDR3 length: 13 amino acids. In germline, CDR1 is MNHEY, CDR2 SMNVEV (reference sequence). The CDR3 sequence is CASSLSGTDTQYF. The CDR3 DNA reads TGTGCCAGCAGTTTATCTGGAACAGATACGCAGTATTTT.